The 2 T cell receptor beta chains below were found in one sample sequenced in a study of human CD8 memory T cell subsets. Libraries targeted TCR beta using 5' RACE with UMIs. TCRdb derives one entry per CDR3 protein from the 5' RACE reads, leaving out DNA. Its clone listing holds roughly 9,300 distinct CDR3 sequences. The sample consisted of CD8+ stem-like memory T cells (TSCM and TCM) sorted from PBMCs. Subset specified: stem-like memory CD8 T cells (TSTEM), CCR7+ PD-1- TIGIT-. The origin of the receptors is a human donor in good health.

The chain carries TRBV27 and TRBJ2-3. Per germline, CDR1 MNHEY and CDR2 SMNVEV (reference sequence). The CDR3 is 14 amino acids. The CDR3: CASSLSFSTDTQYF.

V and J are TRBV27 and TRBJ2-7. Per the germline V gene, CDR1 is MNHEY and CDR2 is SMNVEV (reference sequence). The CDR3 consists of 14 residues. This CDR3 reads CASSWSGSSYEQYF.